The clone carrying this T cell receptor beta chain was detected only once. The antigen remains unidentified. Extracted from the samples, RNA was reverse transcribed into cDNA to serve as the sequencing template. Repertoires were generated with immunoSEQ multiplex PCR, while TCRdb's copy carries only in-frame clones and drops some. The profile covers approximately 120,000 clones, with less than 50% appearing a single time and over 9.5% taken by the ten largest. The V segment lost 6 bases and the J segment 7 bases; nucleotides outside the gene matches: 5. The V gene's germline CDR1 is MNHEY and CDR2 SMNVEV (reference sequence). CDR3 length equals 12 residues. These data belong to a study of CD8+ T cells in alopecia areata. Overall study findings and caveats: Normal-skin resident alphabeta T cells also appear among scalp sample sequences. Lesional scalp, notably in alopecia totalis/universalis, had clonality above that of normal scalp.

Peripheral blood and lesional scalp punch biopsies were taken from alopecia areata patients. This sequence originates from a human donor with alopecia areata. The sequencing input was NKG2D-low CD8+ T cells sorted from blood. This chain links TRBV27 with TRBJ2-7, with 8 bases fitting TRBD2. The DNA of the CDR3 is TGTGCCAGCAGCCTAGCGGGTCGGGAGCAGTACTTC. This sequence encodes CASSLAGREQYF.